This T cell receptor beta chain was sequenced in a study of control samples from healthy donors and cancer patients. The CDR3 loop spans 16 amino acids. V was trimmed by 4 bases and J by 2 bases, leaving 16 bases between them. Per germline, CDR1 SGHRS and CDR2 YFSETQ. The data were produced by immunoSEQ multiplex PCR, yet TCRdb's version contains in-frame clones alone and is incomplete. The data show about 55,000 clones, with about 96% seen just once and approximately 1% held by the top ten. The V and J genes are TRBV5-1 and TRBJ2-1, with D possibly TRBD2 on 5 matching bases. This TCR came from a woman in her late teens or twenties in good health. The sequenced sample was blood. The CDR3 nucleotides are TGCGCCAGCAGCCTGGGGAGTCGGGCCCCCTACAATGAGCAGTTCTTC. Translating gives CASSLGSRAPYNEQFF.